The present TCR beta chain was sequenced within a study of identical twins. Trimming removed 4 bases from V and 2 bases from J; junction bases left unmatched: 8. Looked up from germline, CDR1 is SGHAT and CDR2 is FQDESV (reference sequence). CDR3 size: 17 residues. The donors were all healthy and Caucasian. TCRdb re-derived calls from the 5' RACE reads in MiXCR, one entry per CDR3 protein. In the table there are around 1.7 million distinct CDR3 sequences, around 33% of which are singletons. The sample taken for sequencing was cord blood. The rearrangement joins TRBV11-1 to TRBJ2-1; 10 bases are a match to TRBD2. This receptor was obtained from a newborn girl in good health. CDR3 nucleotides: TGTGCCAGCAGCTACCATAAAAGCGGGGGGGCCTACAATGAGCAGTTCTTC. Amino acids: CASSYHKSGGAYNEQFF. Filled out from reference TRBV11-1 and TRBJ2-1, the complete variable domain reads EAEVAQSPRYKITEKSQAVAFWCDPISGHATLYWYRQILGQGPELLVQFQDESVVDDSQLPKDRFSAERLKGVDSTLKIQPAELGDSAMYLCASSYHKSGGAYNEQFFGPGTRLTVL.